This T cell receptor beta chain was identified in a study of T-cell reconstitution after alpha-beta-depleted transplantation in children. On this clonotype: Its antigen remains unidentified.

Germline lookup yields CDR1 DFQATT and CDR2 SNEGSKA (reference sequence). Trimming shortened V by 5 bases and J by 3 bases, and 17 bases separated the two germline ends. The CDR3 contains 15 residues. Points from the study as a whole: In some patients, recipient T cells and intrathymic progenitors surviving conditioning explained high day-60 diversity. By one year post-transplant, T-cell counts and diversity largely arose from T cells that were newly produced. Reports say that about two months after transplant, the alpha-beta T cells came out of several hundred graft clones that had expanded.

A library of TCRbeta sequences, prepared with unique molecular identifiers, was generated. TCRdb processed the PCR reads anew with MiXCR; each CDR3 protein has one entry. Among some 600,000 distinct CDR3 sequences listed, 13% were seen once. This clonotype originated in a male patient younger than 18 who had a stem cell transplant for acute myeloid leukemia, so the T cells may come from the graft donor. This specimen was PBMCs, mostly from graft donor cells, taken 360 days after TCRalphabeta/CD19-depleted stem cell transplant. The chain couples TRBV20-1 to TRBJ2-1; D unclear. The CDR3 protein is CSAGPPSRYYNEQFF. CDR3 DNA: TGCAGTGCTGGACCCCCCAGCAGATACTACAATGAGCAGTTCTTC.